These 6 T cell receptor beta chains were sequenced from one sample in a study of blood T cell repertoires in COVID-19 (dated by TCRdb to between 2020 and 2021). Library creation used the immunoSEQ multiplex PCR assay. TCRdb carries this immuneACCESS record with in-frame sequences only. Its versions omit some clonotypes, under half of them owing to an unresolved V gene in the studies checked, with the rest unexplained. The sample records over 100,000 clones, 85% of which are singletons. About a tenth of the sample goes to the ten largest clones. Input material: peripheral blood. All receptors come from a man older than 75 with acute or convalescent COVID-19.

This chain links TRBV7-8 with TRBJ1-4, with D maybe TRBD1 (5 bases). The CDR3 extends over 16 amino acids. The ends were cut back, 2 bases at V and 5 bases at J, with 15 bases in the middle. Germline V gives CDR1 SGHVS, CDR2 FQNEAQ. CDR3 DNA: TGTGCCAGCAGCTTATTAGAAGGGGCCGGCAATGAAAAACTGTTTTTT. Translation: CASSLLEGAGNEKLFF.

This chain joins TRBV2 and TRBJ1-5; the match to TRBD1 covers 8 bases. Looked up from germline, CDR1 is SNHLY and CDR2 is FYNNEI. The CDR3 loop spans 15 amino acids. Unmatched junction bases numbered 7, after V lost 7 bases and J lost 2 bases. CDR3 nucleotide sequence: TGTGCCAGCAAGGATGAGGGACAGGGCAATCAGCCCCAGCATTTT. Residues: CASKDEGQGNQPQHF.

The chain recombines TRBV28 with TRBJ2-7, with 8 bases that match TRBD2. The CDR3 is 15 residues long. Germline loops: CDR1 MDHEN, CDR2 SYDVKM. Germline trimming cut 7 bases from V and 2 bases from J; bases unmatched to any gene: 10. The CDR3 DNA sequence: TGTGCCAGCACTGGAACAGCGGGAGCGACCTACGAGCAGTACTTC. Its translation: CASTGTAGATYEQYF.

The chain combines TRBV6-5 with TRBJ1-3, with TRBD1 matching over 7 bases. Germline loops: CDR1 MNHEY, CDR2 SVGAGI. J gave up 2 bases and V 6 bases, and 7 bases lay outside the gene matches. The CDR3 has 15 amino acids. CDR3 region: CASRDTGDTGNTIYF. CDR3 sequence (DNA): TGTGCCAGCAGGGACACAGGGGATACTGGAAACACCATATATTTT.

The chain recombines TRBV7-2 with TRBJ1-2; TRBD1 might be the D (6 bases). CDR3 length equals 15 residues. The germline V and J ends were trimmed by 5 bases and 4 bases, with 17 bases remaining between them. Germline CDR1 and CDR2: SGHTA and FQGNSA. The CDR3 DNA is TGTGCCAGCAGCCGGGGGCGATGGGGGGGCTATGGCTACACCTTC. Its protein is CASSRGRWGGYGYTF.

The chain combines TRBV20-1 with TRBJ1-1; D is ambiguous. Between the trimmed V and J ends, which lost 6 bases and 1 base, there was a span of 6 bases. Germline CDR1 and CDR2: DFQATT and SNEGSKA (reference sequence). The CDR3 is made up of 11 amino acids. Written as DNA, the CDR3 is TGCAGTGCCTACAGGAACACTGAAGCTTTCTTT. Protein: CSAYRNTEAFF.